One sample yielded the 3 T cell receptor beta chains listed below, sequenced in a study of shared clonotypes between healthy human individuals. The method was immunoSEQ multiplex PCR; TCRdb's version includes in-frame clones alone and lacks a portion of them. Of a few million clones in the sample, 92% were seen once. Input material: naive CD4+ T cells from PBMCs. Subset indicated: CD45RA+ positively selected. The receptors originated from a man between 18 and 29 years old in good health. Some clones in this sample may be carry-over from other donors' samples.

The CDR3 loop is CASSDYGKGELFF. CDR3 DNA: TGTGCCAGCAGTGACTACGGGAAGGGGGAGCTGTTTTTT. This chain uses TRBV6-4 with TRBJ2-2, with a weak D call TRBD2 (5 bases). Germline CDR1 reads MRHNA; CDR2 reads SNTAGT. This CDR3 contains 13 residues. The ends were cut back, 1 base at V and 8 bases at J, with 8 bases in the middle.

In this sample, this clone turned up a few times. The chain uses TRBV2 and TRBJ1-5; no firm D call. CDR1 and CDR2 from the germline V gene are SNHLY and FYNNEI. The CDR3 sequence is 12 residues long. V was trimmed by 4 bases and J by 4 bases, leaving 5 bases between them. For the CDR3, the DNA is TGTGCCAGCAGTGCCGGTAATCAGCCCCAGCATTTT. Its translation is CASSAGNQPQHF.

The rearrangement joins TRBV7-3 to TRBJ2-3, with TRBD2 identical over 9 bases. Germline V lookup: CDR1 SGHTA, CDR2 FQGTGA. Trimming removed 3 bases from V and 4 bases from J; junction bases left unmatched: 5. The length of the CDR3 is 15 residues. CDR3 coding DNA: TGTGCCAGCAGCTTGGGACTAGCAAGTCCAGATACGCAGTATTTT. This encodes CASSLGLASPDTQYF. Full variable domain (remainder filled in from reference TRBV7-3 and TRBJ2-3): GAGVSQTPSNKVTEKGKYVELRCDPISGHTALYWYRQSLGQGPEFLIYFQGTGAADDSGLPNDRFFAVRPEGSVSTLKIQRTERGDSAVYLCASSLGLASPDTQYFGPGTRLTVL.